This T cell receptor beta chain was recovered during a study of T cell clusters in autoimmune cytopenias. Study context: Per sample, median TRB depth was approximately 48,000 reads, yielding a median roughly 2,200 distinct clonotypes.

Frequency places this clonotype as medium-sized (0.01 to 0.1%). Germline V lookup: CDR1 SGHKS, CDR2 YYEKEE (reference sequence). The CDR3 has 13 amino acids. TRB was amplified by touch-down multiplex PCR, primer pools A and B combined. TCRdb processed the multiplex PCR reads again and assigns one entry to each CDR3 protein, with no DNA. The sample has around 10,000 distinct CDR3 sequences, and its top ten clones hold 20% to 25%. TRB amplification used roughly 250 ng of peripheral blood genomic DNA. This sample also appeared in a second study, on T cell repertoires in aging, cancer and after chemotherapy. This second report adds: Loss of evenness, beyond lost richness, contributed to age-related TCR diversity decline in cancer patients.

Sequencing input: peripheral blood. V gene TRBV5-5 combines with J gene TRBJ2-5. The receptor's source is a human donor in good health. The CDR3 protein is CASSLGVQETQYF.